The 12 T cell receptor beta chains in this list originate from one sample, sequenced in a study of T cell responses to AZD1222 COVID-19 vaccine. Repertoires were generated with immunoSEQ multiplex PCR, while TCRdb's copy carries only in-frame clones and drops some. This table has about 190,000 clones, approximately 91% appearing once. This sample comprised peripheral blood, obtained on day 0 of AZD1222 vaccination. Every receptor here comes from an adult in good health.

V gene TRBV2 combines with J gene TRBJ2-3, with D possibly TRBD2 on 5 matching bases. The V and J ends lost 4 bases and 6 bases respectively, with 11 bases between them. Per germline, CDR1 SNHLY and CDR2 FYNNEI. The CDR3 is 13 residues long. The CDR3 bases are TGTGCCAGCAGTGTGGAGGTGAGGGATACGCAGTATTTT. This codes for CASSVEVRDTQYF. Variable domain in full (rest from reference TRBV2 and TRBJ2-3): EPEVTQTPSHQVTQMGQEVILRCVPISNHLYFYWYRQILGQKVEFLVSFYNNEISEKSEIFDDQFSVERPDGSNFTLKIRSTKLEDSAMYFCASSVEVRDTQYFGPGTRLTVL.

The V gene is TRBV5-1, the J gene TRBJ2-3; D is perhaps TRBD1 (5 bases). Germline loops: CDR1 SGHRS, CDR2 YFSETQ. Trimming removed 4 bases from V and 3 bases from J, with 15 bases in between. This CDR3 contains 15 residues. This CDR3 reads CASSPGSLSTDTQYF. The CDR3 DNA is TGCGCCAGCAGCCCAGGGTCGTTGAGTACAGATACGCAGTATTTT. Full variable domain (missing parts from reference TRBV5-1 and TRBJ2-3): KAGVTQTPRYLIKTRGQQVTLSCSPISGHRSVSWYQQTPGQGLQFLFEYFSETQRNKGNFPGRFSGRQFSNSRSEMNVSTLELGDSALYLCASSPGSLSTDTQYFGPGTRLTVL.

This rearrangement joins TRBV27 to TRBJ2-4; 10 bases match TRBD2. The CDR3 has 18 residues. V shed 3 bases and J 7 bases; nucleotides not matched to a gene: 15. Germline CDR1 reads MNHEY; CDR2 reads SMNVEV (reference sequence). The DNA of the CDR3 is TGTGCCAGCAGTTTGGGATTGGAGCGGGGGGGTAATGGGAACATTCAGTACTTC. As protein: CASSLGLERGGNGNIQYF.

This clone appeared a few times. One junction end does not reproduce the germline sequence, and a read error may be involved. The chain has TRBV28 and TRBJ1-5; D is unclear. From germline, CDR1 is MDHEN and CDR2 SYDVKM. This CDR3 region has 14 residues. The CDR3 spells CASRPDTLISPSYF. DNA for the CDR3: TGTGCCAGCAGGCCAGACACTCTAATCAGCCCCTCGTATTTT.

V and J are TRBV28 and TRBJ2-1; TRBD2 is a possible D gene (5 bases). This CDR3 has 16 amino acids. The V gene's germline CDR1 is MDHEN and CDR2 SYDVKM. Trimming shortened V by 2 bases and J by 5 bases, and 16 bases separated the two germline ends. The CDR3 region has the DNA TGTGCCAGCAGTTTAATAGGAATAGCGATGAACAATGAGCAGTTCTTC. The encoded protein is CASSLIGIAMNNEQFF. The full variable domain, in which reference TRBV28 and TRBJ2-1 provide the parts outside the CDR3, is DVKVTQSSRYLVKRTGEKVFLECVQDMDHENMFWYRQDPGLGLRLIYFSYDVKMKEKGDIPEGYSVSREKKERFSLILESASTNQTSMYLCASSLIGIAMNNEQFFGPGTRLTVL.

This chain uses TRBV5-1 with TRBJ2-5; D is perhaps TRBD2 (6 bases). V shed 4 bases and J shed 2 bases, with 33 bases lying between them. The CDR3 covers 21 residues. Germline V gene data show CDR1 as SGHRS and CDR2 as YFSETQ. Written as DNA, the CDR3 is TGCGCCAGCAGCCTCGGGAGCACCTCTCGGGCATTCCTCTCGGGACAAGAGACCCAGTACTTC. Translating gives CASSLGSTSRAFLSGQETQYF. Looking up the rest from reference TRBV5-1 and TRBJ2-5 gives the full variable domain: KAGVTQTPRYLIKTRGQQVTLSCSPISGHRSVSWYQQTPGQGLQFLFEYFSETQRNKGNFPGRFSGRQFSNSRSEMNVSTLELGDSALYLCASSLGSTSRAFLSGQETQYFGPGTRLLVL.

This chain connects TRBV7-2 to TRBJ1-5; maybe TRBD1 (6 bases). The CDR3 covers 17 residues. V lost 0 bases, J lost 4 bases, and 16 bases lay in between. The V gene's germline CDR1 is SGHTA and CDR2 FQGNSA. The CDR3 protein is CASSLAVGGRANQPQHF. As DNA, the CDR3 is TGTGCCAGCAGCTTAGCCGTCGGGGGGCGGGCGAATCAGCCCCAGCATTTT.

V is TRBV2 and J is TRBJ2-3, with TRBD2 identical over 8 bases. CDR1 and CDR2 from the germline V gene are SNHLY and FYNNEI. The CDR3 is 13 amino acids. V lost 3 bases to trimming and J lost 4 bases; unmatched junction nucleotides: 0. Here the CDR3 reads CASSERGADTQYF. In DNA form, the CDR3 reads TGTGCCAGCAGTGAGCGGGGGGCAGATACGCAGTATTTT.

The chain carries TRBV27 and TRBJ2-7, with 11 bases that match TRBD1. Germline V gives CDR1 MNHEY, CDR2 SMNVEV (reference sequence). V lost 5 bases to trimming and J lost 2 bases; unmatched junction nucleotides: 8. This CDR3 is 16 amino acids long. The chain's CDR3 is CASSRGTGGPTYEQYF. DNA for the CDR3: TGTGCCAGCAGTCGTGGGACAGGGGGTCCGACCTACGAGCAGTACTTC.

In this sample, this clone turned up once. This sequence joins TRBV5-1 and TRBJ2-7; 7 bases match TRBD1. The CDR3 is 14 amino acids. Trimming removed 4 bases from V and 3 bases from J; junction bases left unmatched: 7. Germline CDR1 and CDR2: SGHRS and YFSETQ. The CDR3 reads CASSPQGDSYEQYF. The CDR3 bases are TGCGCCAGCAGCCCCCAGGGGGATAGCTACGAGCAGTACTTC.

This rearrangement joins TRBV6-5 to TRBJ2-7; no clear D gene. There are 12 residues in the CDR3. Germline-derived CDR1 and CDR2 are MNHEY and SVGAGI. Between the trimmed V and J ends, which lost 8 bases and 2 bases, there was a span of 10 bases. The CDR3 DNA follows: TGTGCCAGCGGCGTCAGCACCTACGAGCAGTACTTC. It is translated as CASGVSTYEQYF.

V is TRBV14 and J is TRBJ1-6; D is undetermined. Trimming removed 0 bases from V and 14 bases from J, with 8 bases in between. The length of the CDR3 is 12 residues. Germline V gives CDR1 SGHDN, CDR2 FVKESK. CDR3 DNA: TGTGCCAGCAGCCAAGAGGATTCGGCCCTCCACTTT. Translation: CASSQEDSALHF. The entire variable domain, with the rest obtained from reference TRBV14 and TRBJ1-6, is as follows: EAGVTQFPSHSVIEKGQTVTLRCDPISGHDNLYWYRRVMGKEIKFLLHFVKESKQDESGMPNNRFLAERTGGTYSTLKVQPAELEDSGVYFCASSQEDSALHFGNGTRLTVT.